Presented here are 29 T cell receptor beta chains from one specimen sequenced in a study of blood T cell repertoires in COVID-19. Profiling relied on immunoSEQ multiplex PCR, and the TCRdb table lists in-frame clones only, not all of them. Counted here are approximately 150,000 clones, approximately 90% occurring once; the ten biggest clones make up approximately 2.1%. The sequenced sample consisted of peripheral blood. Receptor source: a man between 50 and 59 years old who had recovered from COVID-19.

The chain links TRBV12-3 or TRBV12-4 to TRBJ2-3; D is undetermined. Trimming stripped 5 bases from V and 0 bases from J, with 6 bases between. The CDR3 has 13 residues. The CDR3 sequence: CASSGPSTDTQYF. The CDR3 coding sequence is TGTGCCAGCAGTGGGCCAAGCACAGATACGCAGTATTTT.

The chain joins TRBV12-3 or TRBV12-4 to TRBJ1-4, with 7 bases identical to TRBD1. CDR3 length: 13 residues. V lost 5 bases to trimming and J lost 11 bases; unmatched junction nucleotides: 8. CDR3 nucleotide sequence: TGTGCCAGCAGTCTCCGGACAGGCCTTAAACTGTTTTTT. This sequence encodes CASSLRTGLKLFF.

V usage is TRBV6-5 and J usage is TRBJ1-5; D is uncertain. The CDR3 length is 14 residues. Between the trimmed V and J ends, which lost 8 bases and 0 bases, there was a span of 11 bases. Germline V gene lookup returns CDR1 MNHEY and CDR2 SVGAGI. The CDR3 coding sequence is TGTGCCAGCGGAGTCACCCCTAGCAATCAGCCCCAGCATTTT. Amino acids: CASGVTPSNQPQHF.

V usage is TRBV29-1 and J usage is TRBJ2-2; D may be TRBD2 (5 bases). V was clipped by 5 bases and J by 6 bases, with 13 bases between them. CDR3 length: 13 residues. The germline V gene encodes CDR1 SQVTM and CDR2 ANQGSEA. CDR3 sequence (DNA): TGCAGCGTTCGTCTAGCCCAGGCCGGGGAGCTGTTTTTT. Translated: CSVRLAQAGELFF.

V and J are TRBV6-2 or TRBV6-3 and TRBJ2-1; 14 positions match TRBD2. Germline CDR1 MNHEY, CDR2 SVGEGT. This CDR3 comprises 16 residues. Losses at the gene ends were 4 bases for V and 9 bases for J; bases not matched to a gene: 8. This CDR3 reads CASSSMTSGRAGEQFF. CDR3 DNA: TGTGCCAGCAGTTCGATGACTAGCGGGAGGGCCGGTGAGCAGTTCTTC.

The gene calls are TRBV3-1 (or the pseudogene TRBV3-2) and TRBJ1-3; D is possibly TRBD1 (6 bases). Trimming cost V 6 bases and J 0 bases, with 12 bases left between them. The CDR3 has 15 residues. From germline, CDR1 is LGHDT and CDR2 YNNKEL (reference sequence). Here the CDR3 DNA reads TGTGCCAGCAGTCCGACAGGCCTCTCTGGAAACACCATATATTTT. Amino acids: CASSPTGLSGNTIYF.

The chain recombines TRBV10-3 with TRBJ1-3, with 7 bases matching TRBD1. V trimming: 3 bases; J trimming: 0 bases; junction bases outside the gene matches: 2. Per germline, CDR1 ENHRY and CDR2 SYGVKD. The CDR3 length is 15 residues. DNA of the CDR3: TGTGCCATCAGTGACCGACAGGGCTCTGGAAACACCATATATTTT. Residues: CAISDRQGSGNTIYF.

This chain links TRBV3-1 (or the pseudogene TRBV3-2) with TRBJ2-2; 9 nucleotides agree with TRBD1. The germline gives CDR1 LGHDT, CDR2 YNNKEL (reference sequence). This CDR3 is built from 15 residues. V was clipped by 4 bases and J by 4 bases; unmatched bases: 4. The CDR3: CASSLGQGSTGELFF. The CDR3 DNA reads TGTGCCAGCAGCCTGGGACAGGGAAGCACCGGGGAGCTGTTTTTT.

The rearrangement uses TRBV18 and TRBJ2-5; possible D gene TRBD1, 6 bases. Trimming took 2 bases from V and 1 from J, leaving 11 bases between them. The length of the CDR3 is 15 residues. The germline CDR1 and CDR2 sequences are KGHSH and LQKENI. The chain's CDR3 is CASSPNTGRQETQYF. The CDR3 DNA is TGTGCCAGCTCACCAAACACAGGGCGCCAAGAGACCCAGTACTTC.

The chain combines TRBV19 with TRBJ1-3; D is unclear. CDR1 and CDR2 (germline): LNHDA, SQIVND (reference sequence). V lost 5 bases to trimming and J lost 4 bases, with 33 bases between them. The CDR3 has 21 residues. The CDR3 region is CASSLQDLGVHSSFGGNTIYF. The CDR3 DNA follows: TGTGCCAGTAGTCTGCAAGACCTGGGTGTTCATTCTAGTTTCGGCGGAAACACCATATATTTT.

This chain links TRBV6-2 or TRBV6-3 with TRBJ2-7; 9 bases match TRBD1. CDR3 length: 16 amino acids. Germline-derived CDR1 and CDR2 are MNHEY and SVGEGT. The trim removed 2 bases at V and 5 bases at J, leaving 10 bases unmatched. The CDR3 region has the DNA TGTGCCAGCAGTTACCCCACCGGGACAGGGTCCCACGAGCAGTACTTC. Translated: CASSYPTGTGSHEQYF.

V and J are TRBV19 and TRBJ1-5; 7 bases line up with TRBD1. This CDR3 is built from 14 residues. Germline loops: CDR1 LNHDA, CDR2 SQIVND (reference sequence). After removal of 4 bases from V and 2 bases from J, the junction contained 2 bases not matched to a gene. CDR3 loop: CASSTGTGNQPQHF. The CDR3 nucleotides read TGTGCCAGTAGTACAGGGACAGGCAATCAGCCCCAGCATTTT.

This rearrangement joins TRBV3-1 (or the pseudogene TRBV3-2) to TRBJ1-4, with D possibly matching TRBD1 (6 bases). The V end was cut by 2 bases, the J end by 5 bases, with 12 bases between. Per germline, CDR1 LGHDT and CDR2 YNNKEL (reference sequence). This CDR3 is built from 15 residues. The CDR3 nucleotides are TGTGCCAGCAGCCAATTGGGGGCATTAAATGAAAAACTGTTTTTT. Encoded protein: CASSQLGALNEKLFF.

The V gene is TRBV5-1, the J gene TRBJ2-2; D possibly corresponds to TRBD1 (5 bases). There are 17 residues in the CDR3. V was shortened by 0 bases and J by 4 bases, with 16 bases between the two germline ends. Per the germline V gene, CDR1 is SGHRS and CDR2 is YFSETQ. This CDR3 is CASSLALSGLSTGELFF. The CDR3 DNA reads as TGCGCCAGCAGCTTGGCATTATCAGGGTTGAGCACCGGGGAGCTGTTTTTT.

The genes are TRBV28 and TRBJ2-2; 8 bases map to TRBD1. The CDR3 sequence is 14 residues long. In germline, CDR1 is MDHEN, CDR2 SYDVKM. V lost 5 bases, J lost 6 bases, and 5 bases stayed unmatched. The CDR3 spells CASSLVQGAGELFF. DNA of the CDR3: TGTGCCAGCAGTCTCGTACAGGGGGCCGGGGAGCTGTTTTTT.

This clone has just one count. The chain is built from TRBV9 and TRBJ2-2; 9 bases are a match to TRBD2. The length of the CDR3 is 15 residues. Germline V gene sequence: CDR1 SGDLS, CDR2 YYNGEE. V lost 7 bases and J lost 5; bases outside the gene matches: 9. The CDR3 region is CASAFSGSGTGELFF. The CDR3 coding sequence is TGTGCCAGCGCTTTTAGCGGGAGTGGGACCGGGGAGCTGTTTTTT.

The chain is built from TRBV7-2 and TRBJ2-2; 7 bases match TRBD1. The V and J ends lost 5 bases and 1 base, in that order; junction bases with no gene match: 4. The CDR3 is made up of 15 amino acids. Germline CDR1 is SGHTA and CDR2 is FQGNSA. CDR3 in amino acids: CASSARQGNTGELFF. CDR3 in DNA: TGTGCCAGCAGCGCCCGACAGGGGAACACCGGGGAGCTGTTTTTT.

The V gene is TRBV7-9, the J gene TRBJ1-1; tentatively, D is TRBD1 (5 bases). The V gene's germline CDR1 is SEHNR and CDR2 FQNEAQ (reference sequence). Trimming removed 4 bases from V and 1 base from J, with 13 bases in between. CDR3 length equals 15 residues. The CDR3 loop is CASSSATGANTEAFF. The CDR3 region has the DNA TGTGCCAGCAGCTCCGCCACAGGAGCGAACACTGAAGCTTTCTTT.

V is TRBV28 and J is TRBJ1-5, with a possible D match to TRBD1 (5 bases). The CDR3 loop spans 12 amino acids. The V end was cut by 8 bases, the J end by 7 bases, with 12 bases between. Germline CDR1 is MDHEN and CDR2 is SYDVKM. CDR3 sequence (DNA): TGTGCCAGCCACGGGGGAGGCCAGCCCCAGCATTTT. Translating it yields CASHGGGQPQHF.

This clone came up once. This chain connects TRBV13 to TRBJ1-1; 9 nucleotides match TRBD1. Germline values: CDR1 PRHDT, CDR2 FYEKMQ (reference sequence). J gave up 6 bases and V 7 bases, and 12 bases lay outside the gene matches. CDR3 size: 15 residues. CDR3 in amino acids: CASTLGTGMRAEAFF. CDR3 sequence (DNA): TGTGCCAGCACCCTGGGGACAGGGATGAGAGCTGAAGCTTTCTTT. The whole variable domain, remainder taken from reference TRBV13 and TRBJ1-1, is AAGVIQSPRHLIKEKRETATLKCYPIPRHDTVYWYQQGPGQDPQFLISFYEKMQSDKGSIPDRFSAQQFSDYHSELNMSSLELGDSALYFCASTLGTGMRAEAFFGQGTRLTVV.

The J gene is TRBJ2-1, the V gene TRBV7-2; tentatively, D is TRBD1 (6 bases). V lost 1 base, J lost 5 bases, and 9 bases lay in between. Germline V CDR1 and CDR2: SGHTA, FQGNSA. CDR3 length: 14 amino acids. CDR3 DNA: TGTGCCAGCAGCTTAGACAGGGACCACAATGAGCAGTTCTTC. It translates to CASSLDRDHNEQFF.

This clone was seen only once. The V call is TRBV5-1, the J call TRBJ1-3, with D hard to call. V gave up 4 bases and J gave up 0 bases, with 14 bases separating them. Germline lookup yields CDR1 SGHRS and CDR2 YFSETQ. CDR3 size: 16 residues. The CDR3 DNA reads TGCGCCAGCAGCCAAACAGTCGGAAGCTCTGGAAACACCATATATTTT. It specifies CASSQTVGSSGNTIYF.

Only a few counts were recorded for this clone. The CDR3 protein is CASSFGRDKLYGYTF. DNA for the CDR3: TGTGCCAGCAGCTTTGGACGGGACAAACTATATGGCTACACCTTC. The V gene is TRBV5-5, the J gene TRBJ1-2, with a possible D match to TRBD1 (6 bases). CDR1 and CDR2 from the germline V gene are SGHKS and YYEKEE (reference sequence). V lost 2 bases to trimming and J lost 5 bases, with 16 bases between them. This CDR3 has 15 residues. The full variable domain, with the rest looked up from reference TRBV5-5 and TRBJ1-2, is DAGVTQSPTHLIKTRGQQVTLRCSPISGHKSVSWYQQVLGQGPQFIFQYYEKEERGRGNFPDRFSARQFPNYSSELNVNALLLGDSALYLCASSFGRDKLYGYTFGSGTRLTVV.

The V call is TRBV5-4, the J call TRBJ2-7, with D maybe TRBD1 (6 bases). This CDR3 is built from 15 residues. CDR1 and CDR2 (germline): SGHNT, YYREEE (reference sequence). Deletions cut 2 bases from V and 2 bases from J, with 14 bases between. Here the CDR3 reads CASSFLDRDPYEQYF. The CDR3 DNA is TGTGCCAGCAGCTTTTTGGACAGAGATCCCTACGAGCAGTACTTC.

The DNA for the CDR3 is TGCAGCGTTGAAGATTGGCCCCCGGGTGGCGGGATTCGCACCGGGGAGCTGTTTTTT. As protein: CSVEDWPPGGGIRTGELFF. The chain is built from TRBV29-1 and TRBJ2-2, with TRBD2 as a possible D gene (6 bases). The V gene's germline CDR1 is SQVTM and CDR2 ANQGSEA. The CDR3 spans 19 residues. Trimming shortened V by 0 bases and J by 4 bases, and 24 bases separated the two germline ends.

The V gene is TRBV27, the J gene TRBJ2-6, with D tentatively TRBD2 (5 bases). V lost 4 bases and J 1 base, leaving 14 bases between the germline ends. CDR1 MNHEY and CDR2 SMNVEV come from the germline V gene (reference sequence). This CDR3 is 17 amino acids long. The CDR3 protein is CASSSKFSGSGANVLTF. The CDR3 DNA reads as TGTGCCAGCAGTTCAAAATTTTCGGGGTCTGGGGCCAACGTCCTGACTTTC.

The sample holds a few counts of this clone. Other DNA sequences from this sample encode an identical CDR3 as well. This chain joins TRBV19 and TRBJ1-2; 9 bases are a match to TRBD1. Germline V lookup: CDR1 LNHDA, CDR2 SQIVND (reference sequence). The CDR3 sequence is 12 residues long. After removal of 6 bases from V and 8 bases from J, the junction contained 4 bases not matched to a gene. As DNA, the CDR3 is TGTGCCAGTAGCGGGACAGGGTACGGCTACACCTTC. Residues: CASSGTGYGYTF.

CDR3 in amino acids: CASSKGQGARGNQPQHF. The CDR3 coding sequence is TGTGCCAGCTCAAAGGGCCAGGGGGCGAGGGGCAATCAGCCCCAGCATTTT. The rearrangement links TRBV18 to TRBJ1-5; 8 positions agree with TRBD1. The CDR3 consists of 17 residues. Germline assignment: CDR1 KGHSH and CDR2 LQKENI. V trimming: 5 bases; J trimming: 2 bases; junction bases outside the gene matches: 11. Together with reference TRBV18 and TRBJ1-5, the CDR3 gives the full variable domain: NAGVMQNPRHLVRRRGQEARLRCSPMKGHSHVYWYRQLPEEGLKFMVYLQKENIIDESGMPKERFSAEFPKEGPSILRIQQVVRGDSAAYFCASSKGQGARGNQPQHFGDGTRLSIL.

V gene TRBV11-2 combines with J gene TRBJ1-6; 8 bases are a match to TRBD1. V trimming: 5 bases; J trimming: 0 bases; junction bases outside the gene matches: 9. The length of the CDR3 is 18 residues. CDR1 is SGHAT, CDR2 FQNNGV, per germline. The CDR3 region is CASSPRTGRSSYNSPLHF. The CDR3 bases are TGTGCCAGCAGCCCGCGGACAGGGAGGAGCTCCTATAATTCACCCCTCCACTTT.